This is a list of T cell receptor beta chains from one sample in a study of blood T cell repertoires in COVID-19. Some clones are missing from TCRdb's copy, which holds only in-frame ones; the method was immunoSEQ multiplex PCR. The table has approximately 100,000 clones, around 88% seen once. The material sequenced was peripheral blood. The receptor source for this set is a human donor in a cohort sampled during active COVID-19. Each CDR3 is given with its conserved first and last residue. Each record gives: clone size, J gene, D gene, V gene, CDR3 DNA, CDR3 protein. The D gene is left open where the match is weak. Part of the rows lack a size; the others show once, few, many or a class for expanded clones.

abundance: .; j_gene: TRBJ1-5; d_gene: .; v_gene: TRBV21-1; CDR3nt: TGTGCCAGCAGCAGCAAGGACAGGGGGGTACAGCCCCAGCATTTT; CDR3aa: CASSSKDRGVQPQHF
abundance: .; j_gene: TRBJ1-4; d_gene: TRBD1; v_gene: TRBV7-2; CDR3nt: TGTGCCAGCAGCGACAGGGCCATAAATGAAAAACTGTTTTTT; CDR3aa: CASSDRAINEKLFF
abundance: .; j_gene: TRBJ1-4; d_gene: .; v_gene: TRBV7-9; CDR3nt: TGTGCCAGCAGCCCAGGGGATTGGAGCGAAAAACTGTTTTTT; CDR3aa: CASSPGDWSEKLFF
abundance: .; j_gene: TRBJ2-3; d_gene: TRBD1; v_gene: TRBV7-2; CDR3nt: TGTGCCAGCAGCTCTTACAGGGGGCGATCGGCAGATACGCAGTATTTT; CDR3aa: CASSSYRGRSADTQYF
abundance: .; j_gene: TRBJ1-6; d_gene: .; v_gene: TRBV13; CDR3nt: TGTGCCAGCAGCTTAGTGGTCACCGGAGGTAATTCACCCCTCCACTTT; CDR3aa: CASSLVVTGGNSPLHF
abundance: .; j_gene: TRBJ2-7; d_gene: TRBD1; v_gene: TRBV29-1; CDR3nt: TGCAGCGTAGGACAGGGTAGACTTGGAGAGCAGTACTTC; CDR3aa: CSVGQGRLGEQYF
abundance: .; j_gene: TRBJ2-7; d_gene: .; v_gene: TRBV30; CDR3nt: TGTGCCTGGAGTGTAGCCAACTACTACGAGCAGTACTTC; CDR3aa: CAWSVANYYEQYF
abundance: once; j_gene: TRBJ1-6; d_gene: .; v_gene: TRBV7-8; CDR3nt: TGTGCCAGCAGCTTAATTGCGGCGAGCTCCTATAATTCACCCCTCCACTTT; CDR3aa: CASSLIAASSYNSPLHF
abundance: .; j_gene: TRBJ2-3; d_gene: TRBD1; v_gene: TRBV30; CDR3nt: TGTGCCTGGAGTTTACCAGGGGGCGGCACAGATACGCAGTATTTT; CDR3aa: CAWSLPGGGTDTQYF
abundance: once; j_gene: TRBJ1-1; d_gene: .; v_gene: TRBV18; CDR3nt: TGTGCCAGCTCACCAGACAGGTTGAACACTGAAGCTTTCTTT; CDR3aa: CASSPDRLNTEAFF
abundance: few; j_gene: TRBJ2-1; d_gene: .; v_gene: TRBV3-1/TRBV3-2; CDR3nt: TGTGCCAGCAGCCTCTACGATGAGCAGTTCTTC; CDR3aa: CASSLYDEQFF
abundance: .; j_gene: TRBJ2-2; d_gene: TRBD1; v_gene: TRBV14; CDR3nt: TGTGCCAGCAGTCGGGACAGGGGACTCACCGGGGAGCTGTTTTTT; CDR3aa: CASSRDRGLTGELFF
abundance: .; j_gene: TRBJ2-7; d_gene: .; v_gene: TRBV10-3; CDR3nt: TGTGCCATCAGTGAGTCGACCAGGGTCCAGTACTTC; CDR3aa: CAISESTRVQYF
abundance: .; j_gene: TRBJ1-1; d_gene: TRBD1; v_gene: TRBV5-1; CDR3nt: TGCGCCAGCAGCTTAGGGACAGGTGAGACTGAAGCTTTCTTT; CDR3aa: CASSLGTGETEAFF
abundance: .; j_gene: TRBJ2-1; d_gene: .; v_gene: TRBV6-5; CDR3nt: TGTGCCAGCAGTACGATAGCGTCTACCTACAATGAGCAGTTCTTC; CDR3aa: CASSTIASTYNEQFF
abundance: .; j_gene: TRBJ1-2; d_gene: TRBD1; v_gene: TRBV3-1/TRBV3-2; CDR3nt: TGTGCCAGCAGCCTACAGGGGGCGCGGGGCTATGGCTACACCTTC; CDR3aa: CASSLQGARGYGYTF
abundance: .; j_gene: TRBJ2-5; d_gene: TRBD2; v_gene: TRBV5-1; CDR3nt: TGCGCCAGCAGCTTGTCGGCTAGCGGGGGTGGGACCCAGTACTTC; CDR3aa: CASSLSASGGGTQYF
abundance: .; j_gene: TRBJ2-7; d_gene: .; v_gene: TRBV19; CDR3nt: TGTGCCACCCAGCGGGTACCCTACGAGCAGTACTTC; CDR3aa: CATQRVPYEQYF